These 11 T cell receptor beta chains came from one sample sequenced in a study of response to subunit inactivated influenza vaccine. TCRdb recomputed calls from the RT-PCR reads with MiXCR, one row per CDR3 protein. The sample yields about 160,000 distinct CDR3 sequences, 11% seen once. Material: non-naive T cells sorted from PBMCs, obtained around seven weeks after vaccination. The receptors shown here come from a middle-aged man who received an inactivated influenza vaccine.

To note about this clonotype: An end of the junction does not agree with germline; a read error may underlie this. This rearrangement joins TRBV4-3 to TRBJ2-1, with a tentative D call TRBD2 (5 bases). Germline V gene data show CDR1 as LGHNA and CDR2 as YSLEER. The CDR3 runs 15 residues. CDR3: CACSQDSDYSNEQFF. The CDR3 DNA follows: TGCGCCTGCAGCCAAGACTCCGACTACAGCAATGAGCAGTTCTTC.

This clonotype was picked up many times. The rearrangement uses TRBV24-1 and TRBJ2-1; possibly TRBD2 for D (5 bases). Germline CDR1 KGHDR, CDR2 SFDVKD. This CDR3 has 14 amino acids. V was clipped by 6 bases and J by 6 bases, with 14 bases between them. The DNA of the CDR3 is TGTGCCACCAGTCAACGGGGTCTACCCAATGAGCAGTTCTTC. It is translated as CATSQRGLPNEQFF.

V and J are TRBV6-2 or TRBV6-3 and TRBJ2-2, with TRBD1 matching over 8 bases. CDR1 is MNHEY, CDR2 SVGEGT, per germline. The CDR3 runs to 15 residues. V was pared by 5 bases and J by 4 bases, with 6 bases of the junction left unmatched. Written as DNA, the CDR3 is TGTGCCAGCAGTCGGACAGGGTTTGGCACCGGGGAGCTGTTTTTT. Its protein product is CASSRTGFGTGELFF.

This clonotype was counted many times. As DNA, the CDR3 is TGCGCCAGCAGCCCCAGTCTTGAGGGCGAGCAGTACTTC. It is translated as CASSPSLEGEQYF. The chain couples TRBV4-3 to TRBJ2-7, with D perhaps matching TRBD2 (5 bases). Between the trimmed V and J ends, which lost 4 bases and 6 bases, there was a span of 13 bases. The CDR3 contains 13 residues. Germline V CDR1 and CDR2: LGHNA, YSLEER.

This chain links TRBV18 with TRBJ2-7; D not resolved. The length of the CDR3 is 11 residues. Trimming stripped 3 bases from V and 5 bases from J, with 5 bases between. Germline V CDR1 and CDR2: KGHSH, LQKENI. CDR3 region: CASSPSDEQYF. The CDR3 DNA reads TGTGCCAGCTCACCTTCGGACGAGCAGTACTTC. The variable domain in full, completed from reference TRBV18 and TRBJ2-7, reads NAGVMQNPRHLVRRRGQEARLRCSPMKGHSHVYWYRQLPEEGLKFMVYLQKENIIDESGMPKERFSAEFPKEGPSILRIQQVVRGDSAAYFCASSPSDEQYFGPGTRLTVT.

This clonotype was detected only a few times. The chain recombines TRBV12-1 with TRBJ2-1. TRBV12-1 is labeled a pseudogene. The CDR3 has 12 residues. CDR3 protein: CASSFVSNEQFF. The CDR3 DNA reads TGTGCCAGCAGCTTTGTGTCGAATGAGCAGTTCTTC.

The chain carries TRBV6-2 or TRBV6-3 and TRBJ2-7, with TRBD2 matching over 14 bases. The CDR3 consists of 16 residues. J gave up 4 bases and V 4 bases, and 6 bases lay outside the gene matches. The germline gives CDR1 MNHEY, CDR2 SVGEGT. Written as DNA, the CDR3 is TGTGCCAGCAGTTCGAAGACTAGCGGGAGGGGATACGAGCAGTACTTC. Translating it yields CASSSKTSGRGYEQYF.

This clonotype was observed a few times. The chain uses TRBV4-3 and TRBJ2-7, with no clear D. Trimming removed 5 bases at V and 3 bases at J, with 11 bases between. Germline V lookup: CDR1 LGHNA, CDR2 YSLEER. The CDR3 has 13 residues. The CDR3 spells CASSVLLGYEQYF. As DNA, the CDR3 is TGCGCCAGCAGCGTACTCCTCGGCTACGAGCAGTACTTC.

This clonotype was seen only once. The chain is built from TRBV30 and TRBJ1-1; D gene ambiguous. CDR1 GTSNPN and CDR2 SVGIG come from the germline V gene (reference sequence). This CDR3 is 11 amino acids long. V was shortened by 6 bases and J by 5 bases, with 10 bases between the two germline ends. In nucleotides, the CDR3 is TGTGCCTGCCGACTGGGGACTGAAGCTTTCTTT. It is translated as CACRLGTEAFF.

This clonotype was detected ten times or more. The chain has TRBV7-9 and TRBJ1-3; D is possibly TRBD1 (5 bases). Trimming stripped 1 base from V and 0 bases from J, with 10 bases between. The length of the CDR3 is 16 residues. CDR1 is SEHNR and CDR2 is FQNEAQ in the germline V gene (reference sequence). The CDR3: CASSLEPGISGNTIYF. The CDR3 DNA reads TGTGCCAGCAGCTTAGAGCCAGGGATCTCTGGAAACACCATATATTTT.

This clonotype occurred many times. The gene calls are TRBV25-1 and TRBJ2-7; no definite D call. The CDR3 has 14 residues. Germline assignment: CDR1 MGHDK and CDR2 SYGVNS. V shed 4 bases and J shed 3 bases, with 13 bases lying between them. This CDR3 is CASSGAGSSYEQYF. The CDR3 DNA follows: TGTGCCAGCAGTGGGGCAGGTTCGAGCTACGAGCAGTACTTC.